The T cell receptor beta chain under discussion was sequenced for a study of human T cells and chemical hapten exposure. General study results and limits: Expanded TCRs created a significantly greater count of big CDR3 similarity clusters than controls did.

TCRdb re-analysed the RACE reads in MiXCR, keeping a single row per CDR3 protein. The table lists some 60,000 distinct CDR3 sequences, 9.5% to 15% of them singletons. This clonotype was picked up a small number of times. The antigen is not known. This sample's time point: patch test 3, about 24 weeks after DPC sensitization. The sample's treatment: therapeutic diphenylcyclopropenone sensitization with weekly scalp DPC. Researchers sampled blood before each patch test went on. The total RNA was obtained from whole blood that was not fractionated. The source was whole blood, collected in connection with sensitization to the hapten diphenylcyclopropenone (DPC). This TCR came from a man aged 25 to 45 with alopecia areata. Some clones in this sample may be carry-over from other donors' samples.

CDR3 bases: TGTGCCAGCAGGCGCCGCGGAGGGATTTGGCCCAATCAGCCCCAGCATTTT. Its translation: CASRRRGGIWPNQPQHF. This sequence joins TRBV28 and TRBJ1-5; the D is unclear. The CDR3 has 17 amino acids. Germline V gene data show CDR1 as MDHEN and CDR2 as SYDVKM. Trimming removed 6 bases at V and 3 bases at J, with 21 bases between.